The present TCR beta chain was sequenced within a study of blood T cell repertoires in COVID-19. As for the study in general: T cells, B-cell-depleted T cells, or PBMCs supplied cDNA or gDNA.

The germline V gene has CDR1 WNHNN and CDR2 SYGVQD (reference sequence). V was clipped by 5 bases and J by 4 bases, with 10 bases between them. The CDR3 is 13 amino acids. Sequencing was performed with immunoSEQ multiplex PCR; in TCRdb, only in-frame clones are kept and a portion is missing. Of about 220,000 clones in the sample, under 90% were seen once. The clonotype originates from a woman between 45 and 60 years old who had been exposed to COVID-19. The sample was PBMCs or T cells enriched from blood (not recorded which). This sequence joins TRBV10-1 and TRBJ2-3; D is unclear. The CDR3 DNA reads TGCGCCAGCAGTACCGAGATCGCAGATACGCAGTATTTT. As protein: CASSTEIADTQYF.